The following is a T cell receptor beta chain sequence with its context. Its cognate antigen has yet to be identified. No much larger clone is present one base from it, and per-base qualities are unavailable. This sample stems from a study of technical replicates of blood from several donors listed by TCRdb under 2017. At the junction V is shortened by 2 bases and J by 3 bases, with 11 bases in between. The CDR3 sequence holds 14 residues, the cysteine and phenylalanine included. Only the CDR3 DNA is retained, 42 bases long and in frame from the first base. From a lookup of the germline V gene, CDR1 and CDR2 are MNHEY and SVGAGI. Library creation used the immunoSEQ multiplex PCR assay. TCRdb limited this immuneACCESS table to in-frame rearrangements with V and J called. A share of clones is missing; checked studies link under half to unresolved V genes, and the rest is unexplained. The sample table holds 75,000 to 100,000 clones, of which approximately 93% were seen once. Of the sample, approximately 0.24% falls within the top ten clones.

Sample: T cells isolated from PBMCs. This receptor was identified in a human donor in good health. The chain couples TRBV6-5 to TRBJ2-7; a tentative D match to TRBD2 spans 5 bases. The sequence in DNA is TGTGCCAGCAGTTACGAGGGAGCAATCTACGAGCAGTACTTC. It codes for CASSYEGAIYEQYF.